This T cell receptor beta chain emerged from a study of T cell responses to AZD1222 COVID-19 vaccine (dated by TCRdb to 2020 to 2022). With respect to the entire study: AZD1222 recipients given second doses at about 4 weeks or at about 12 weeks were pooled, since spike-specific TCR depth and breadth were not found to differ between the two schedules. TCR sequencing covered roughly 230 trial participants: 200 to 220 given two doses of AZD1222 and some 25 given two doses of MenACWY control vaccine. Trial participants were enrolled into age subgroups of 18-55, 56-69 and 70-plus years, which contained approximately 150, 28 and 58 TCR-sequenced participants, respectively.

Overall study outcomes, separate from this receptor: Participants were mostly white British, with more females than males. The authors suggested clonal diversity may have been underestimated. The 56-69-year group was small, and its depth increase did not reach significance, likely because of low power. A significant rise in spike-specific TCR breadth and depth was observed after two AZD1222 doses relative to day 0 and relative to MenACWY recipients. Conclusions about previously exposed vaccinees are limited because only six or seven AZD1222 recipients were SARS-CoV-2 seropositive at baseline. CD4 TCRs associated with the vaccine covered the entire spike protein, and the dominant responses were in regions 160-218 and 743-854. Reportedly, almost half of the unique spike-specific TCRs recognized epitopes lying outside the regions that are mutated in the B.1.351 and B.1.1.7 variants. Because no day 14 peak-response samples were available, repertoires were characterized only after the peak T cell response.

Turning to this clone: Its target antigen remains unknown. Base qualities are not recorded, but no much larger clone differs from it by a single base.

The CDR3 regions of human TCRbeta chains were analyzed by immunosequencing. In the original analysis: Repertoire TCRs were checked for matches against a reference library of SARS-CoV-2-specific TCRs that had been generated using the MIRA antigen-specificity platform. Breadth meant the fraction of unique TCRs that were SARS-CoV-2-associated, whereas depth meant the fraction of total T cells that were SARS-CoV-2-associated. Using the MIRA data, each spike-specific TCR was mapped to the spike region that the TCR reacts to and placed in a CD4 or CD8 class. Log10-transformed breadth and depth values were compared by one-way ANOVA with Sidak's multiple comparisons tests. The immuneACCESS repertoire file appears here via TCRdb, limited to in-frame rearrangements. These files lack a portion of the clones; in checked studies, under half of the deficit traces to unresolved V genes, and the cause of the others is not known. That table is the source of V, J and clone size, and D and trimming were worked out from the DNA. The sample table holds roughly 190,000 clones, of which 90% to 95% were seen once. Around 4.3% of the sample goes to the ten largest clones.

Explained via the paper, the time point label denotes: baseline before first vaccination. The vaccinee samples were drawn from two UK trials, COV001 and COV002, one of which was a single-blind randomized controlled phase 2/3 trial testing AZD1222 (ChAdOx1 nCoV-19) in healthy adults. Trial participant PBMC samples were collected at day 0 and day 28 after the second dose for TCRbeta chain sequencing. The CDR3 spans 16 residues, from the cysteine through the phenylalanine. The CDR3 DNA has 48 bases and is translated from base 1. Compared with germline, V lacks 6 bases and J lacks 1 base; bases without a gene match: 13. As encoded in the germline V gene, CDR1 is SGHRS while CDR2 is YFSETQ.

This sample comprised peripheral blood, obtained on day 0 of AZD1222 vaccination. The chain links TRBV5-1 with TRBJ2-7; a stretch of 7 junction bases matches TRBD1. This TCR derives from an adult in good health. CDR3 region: CASKKTSTGTSYEQYF. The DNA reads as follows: TGCGCCAGCAAGAAAACCTCGACAGGGACGTCCTACGAGCAGTACTTC.